This T cell receptor (beta chain) stems from a study of T cells in Graves' hyperthyroidism and ophthalmopathy. The source material, RNA transcripts, was used to amplify TCR beta CDR3 regions. The HTBI primer set drove a first-round RT-PCR of the TCR CDR3. TCRdb fed the multiplex PCR reads into MiXCR, producing one record per CDR3 protein. The sample has approximately 500,000 distinct CDR3 sequences, just over 45% seen once. Trimming stripped 5 bases from V and 1 base from J, with 11 bases between. The CDR3 covers 14 residues. The sample consisted of peripheral blood or thyroid tissue (not recorded which). The V call is TRBV12-3 or TRBV12-4, the J call TRBJ1-1; D is ambiguous. The source is a woman aged 18-30 years with Graves' hyperthyroidism. The CDR3, as DNA: TGTGCCAGCAGTCCCGGGGTAACGAACACTGAAGCTTTCTTT. It encodes CASSPGVTNTEAFF.